The clone carrying this T cell receptor (beta chain) was observed a few times. Its matching antigen is unknown. This CDR3 comprises 14 residues. V lost 2 bases to trimming and J lost 2 bases, with 10 bases between them. Germline loops: CDR1 SGHRS, CDR2 YFSETQ. Some clones are missing from TCRdb's copy, which holds only in-frame ones; the method was immunoSEQ multiplex PCR. The data hold roughly 250,000 clones, with 60% to 75% observed a single time. This entry belongs to a study of cytotoxic CD8 clonotypes in ibrutinib-treated CLL. Looking at the study overall: The subjects consisted of roughly ten relapsed/refractory and some 14 treatment-naive individuals, with 17 to 18 IGHV unmutated.

General study results and limits: Baseline values of clonality outstripped age-matched healthy donors and followed circulating CD8+ T-cell counts.

The specimen was PBMCs, collected after 24 months of ibrutinib treatment. The chain has TRBV5-1 and TRBJ2-5; D is unclear. This clonotype was obtained from a human donor with chronic lymphocytic leukemia. Here the CDR3 reads CASSFGRLQETQYF. CDR3 DNA: TGCGCCAGCAGCTTCGGACGGCTACAAGAGACCCAGTACTTC.